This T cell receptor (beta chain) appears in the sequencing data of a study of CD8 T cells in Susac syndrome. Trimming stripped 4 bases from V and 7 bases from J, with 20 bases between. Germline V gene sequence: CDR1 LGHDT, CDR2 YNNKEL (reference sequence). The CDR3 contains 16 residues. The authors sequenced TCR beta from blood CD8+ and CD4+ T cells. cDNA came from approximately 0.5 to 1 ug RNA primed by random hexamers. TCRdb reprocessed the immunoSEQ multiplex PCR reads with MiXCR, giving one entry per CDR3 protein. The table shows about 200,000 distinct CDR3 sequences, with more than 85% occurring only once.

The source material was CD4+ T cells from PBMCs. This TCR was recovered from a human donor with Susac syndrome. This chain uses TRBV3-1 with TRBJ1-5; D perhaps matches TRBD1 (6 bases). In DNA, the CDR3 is TGTGCCAGCAGCCCCTCCCTGGGGGGGCTAGGCCAGCCCCAGCATTTT. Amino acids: CASSPSLGGLGQPQHF.